This TCR beta chain was sequenced during a study of shared clonotypes between healthy human individuals. This clone was counted only a few times. TCRdb's table, derived via immunoSEQ multiplex PCR, lists solely in-frame clones and lacks some. In the table there are over a million clones, around three quarters of which are singletons. The receptor's source is a man in his late teens or twenties in good health. Some clones in this sample may be carry-over from other donors' samples. The specimen was memory CD4+ T cells from PBMCs. As to subset: CD45RA-negative fraction.

DNA of the CDR3: TGCAGCGTTGAAGAAAGGCATACGCAGTATTTT. As protein: CSVEERHTQYF. The chain couples TRBV29-1 to TRBJ2-3; D unclear. Germline assignment: CDR1 SQVTM and CDR2 ANQGSEA. V lost 0 bases, J lost 7 bases, and 5 bases lay in between. The CDR3 extends over 11 amino acids.